The 6 T cell receptor beta chains reported below all come from one sample, sequenced in a study of CD8 T cells in ankylosing spondylitis. TCRdb independently ran MiXCR on the 5' RACE reads; one entry per CDR3 protein. Of tens of thousands of distinct CDR3 sequences listed, roughly 8.8% are singletons. Whole-study results and caveats: Typical of ankylosing spondylitis blood, it appeared, was a TCR beta motif of eight highly homologous variants.

No antigens are known for them. Sequenced: blood, either unsorted or a sorted T cell fraction (not recorded which). Receptors originate from a male donor with ankylosing spondylitis.

This chain uses TRBV5-1 with TRBJ2-1, with 7 nucleotides matching TRBD2. J was trimmed by 13 bases and V by 0 bases; bases with no gene match: 13. The CDR3 has 15 amino acids. Germline V gene data show CDR1 as SGHRS and CDR2 as YFSETQ. As DNA, the CDR3 is TGCGCCAGCAGCTTGGCCGAGGGAGGGCCGCAAGAACAGTTCTTC. Translated: CASSLAEGGPQEQFF.

J is TRBJ1-2 and V is TRBV19; possibly TRBD1 for D (5 bases). The V end lost 3 bases, the J end lost 4 bases, and 12 bases lay between the germline ends. Per the germline V gene, CDR1 is LNHDA and CDR2 is SQIVND (reference sequence). The CDR3 runs 14 residues. CDR3 amino acids: CASSIGAGSYGYTF. The CDR3 DNA reads TGTGCCAGTAGTATTGGTGCAGGGAGCTATGGCTACACCTTC.

V is TRBV27 and J is TRBJ2-1, with 10 nucleotides matching TRBD2. Germline V gene data show CDR1 as MNHEY and CDR2 as SMNVEV (reference sequence). The CDR3 has 15 amino acids. Trimming took 5 bases from V and 5 from J; bases not matched to a gene: 6. The chain's CDR3 is CASSAGTSADNEQFF. The DNA of the CDR3 is TGTGCCAGCAGTGCCGGGACTAGCGCGGACAATGAGCAGTTCTTC.

The chain couples TRBV7-2 to TRBJ2-2; 10 nucleotides match TRBD2. Trimming cost V 0 bases and J 7 bases; bases outside gene matches: 11. The CDR3 loop spans 18 amino acids. Germline V lookup: CDR1 SGHTA, CDR2 FQGNSA. The CDR3 region is CASSLALSAGGPHGELFF. CDR3 nucleotide sequence: TGTGCCAGCAGCTTAGCCCTTTCAGCGGGAGGGCCCCACGGGGAGCTGTTTTTT.

This clonotype was found many times. The V gene is TRBV20-1, the J gene TRBJ1-3; 10 bases agree with TRBD1. CDR3 length: 15 amino acids. Germline V lookup: CDR1 DFQATT, CDR2 SNEGSKA (reference sequence). V trimming: 7 bases; J trimming: 2 bases; junction bases outside the gene matches: 8. CDR3 sequence reads: CSGRDRGPPGNTIYF. The DNA of the CDR3 is TGCAGTGGCAGGGACAGGGGTCCGCCTGGAAACACCATATATTTT.

This clonotype came up many times. This sequence joins TRBV11-2 and TRBJ2-7; no clear D gene. The CDR3 spans 15 residues. The V end lost 5 bases, the J end lost 1 base, and 15 bases lay between the germline ends. The germline CDR1 and CDR2 sequences are SGHAT and FQNNGV. CDR3 nucleotides: TGTGCCAGCAGCCCCGGACGGTGGAAGTCCTACGAGCAGTACTTC. Protein product: CASSPGRWKSYEQYF.